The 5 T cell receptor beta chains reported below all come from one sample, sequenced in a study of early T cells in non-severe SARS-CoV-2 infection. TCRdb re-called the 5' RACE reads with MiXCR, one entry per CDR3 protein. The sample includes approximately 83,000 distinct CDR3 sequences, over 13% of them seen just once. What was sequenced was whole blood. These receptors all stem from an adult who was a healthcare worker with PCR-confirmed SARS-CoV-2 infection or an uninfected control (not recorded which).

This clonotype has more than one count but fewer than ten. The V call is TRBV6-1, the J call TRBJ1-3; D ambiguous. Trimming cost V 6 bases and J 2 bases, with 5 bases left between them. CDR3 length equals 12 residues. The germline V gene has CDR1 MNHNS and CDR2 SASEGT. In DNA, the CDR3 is TGTGCCAGCAGGCCAGCTGGAAACACCATATATTTT. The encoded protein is CASRPAGNTIYF.

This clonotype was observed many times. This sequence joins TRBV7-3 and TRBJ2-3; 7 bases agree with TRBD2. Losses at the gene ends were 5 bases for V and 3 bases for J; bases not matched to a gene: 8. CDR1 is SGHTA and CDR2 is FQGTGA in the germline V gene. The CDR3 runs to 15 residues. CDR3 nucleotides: TGTGCCAGCAGCCCCGCTGGCGGGAGAACAGATACGCAGTATTTT. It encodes CASSPAGGRTDTQYF.

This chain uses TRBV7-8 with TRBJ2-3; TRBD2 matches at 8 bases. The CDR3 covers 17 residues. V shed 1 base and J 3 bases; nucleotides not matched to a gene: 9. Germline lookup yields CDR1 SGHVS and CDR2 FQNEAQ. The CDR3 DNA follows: TGTGCCAGCAGCTTAGTAGTTTACGGGGGGGAAACAGATACGCAGTATTTT. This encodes CASSLVVYGGETDTQYF. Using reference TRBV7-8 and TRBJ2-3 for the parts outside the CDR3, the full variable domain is GAGVSQSPRYKVAKRGQDVALRCDPISGHVSLFWYQQALGQGPEFLTYFQNEAQLDKSGLPSDRFFAERPEGSVSTLKIQRTQQEDSAVYLCASSLVVYGGETDTQYFGPGTRLTVL.

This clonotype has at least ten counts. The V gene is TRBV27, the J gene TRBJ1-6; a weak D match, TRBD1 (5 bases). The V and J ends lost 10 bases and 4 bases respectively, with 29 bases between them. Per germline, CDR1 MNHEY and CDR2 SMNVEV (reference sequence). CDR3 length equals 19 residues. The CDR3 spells CATSPAGGRTTRYNSPLHF. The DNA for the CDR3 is TGTGCCACCTCACCGGCGGGGGGACGCACCACGAGATATAATTCACCCCTCCACTTT.

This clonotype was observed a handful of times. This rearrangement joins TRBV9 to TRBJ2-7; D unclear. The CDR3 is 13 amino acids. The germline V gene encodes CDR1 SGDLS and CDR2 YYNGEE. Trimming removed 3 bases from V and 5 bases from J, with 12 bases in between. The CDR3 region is CASSGGGPDEQYF. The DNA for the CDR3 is TGTGCCAGCAGCGGGGGTGGACCCGACGAGCAGTACTTC.